Below are 12 T cell receptor beta chains sequenced from a single sample in a study of shared clonotypes between healthy human individuals. Repertoires were generated with immunoSEQ multiplex PCR, while TCRdb's copy carries only in-frame clones and drops some. The data show roughly 2.1 million clones, around 93% seen once. It was CD45RO-negative cells, positively selected for CCR7, that made up naive CD8 cells, with terminally differentiated effector memory CD45RA+ cells excluded. Specimen: naive CD8+ T cells from PBMCs. The receptor source for this set is a man between 18 and 35 years old in good health. Some clones in this sample may be carry-over from other donors' samples.

The V call is TRBV11-2, the J call TRBJ2-2; maybe TRBD2 (5 bases). There are 16 residues in the CDR3. The V gene's germline CDR1 is SGHAT and CDR2 FQNNGV. The germline V and J ends were trimmed by 4 bases and 1 base, with 13 bases remaining between them. Here the CDR3 reads CASSSLGLWNTGELFF. The CDR3 DNA follows: TGTGCCAGCAGCTCACTAGGATTATGGAACACCGGGGAGCTGTTTTTT.

The chain combines TRBV29-1 with TRBJ2-7; D is possibly TRBD1 (6 bases). The V end lost 6 bases, the J end lost 0 bases, and 15 bases lay between the germline ends. This CDR3 is 14 amino acids long. Germline V gene data show CDR1 as SQVTM and CDR2 as ANQGSEA. CDR3 residues: CSVISDRSSYEQYF. The CDR3 coding sequence is TGCAGCGTAATATCAGACAGGTCCTCCTACGAGCAGTACTTC.

In nucleotides, the CDR3 is TGTGCCAGCAGCGCCGGACTAGCGGGAGTAGAGTCCTACAATGAGCAGTTCTTC. This translates into CASSAGLAGVESYNEQFF. J is TRBJ2-1 and V is TRBV7-8; the match to TRBD2 covers 13 bases. Germline V gene data show CDR1 as SGHVS and CDR2 as FQNEAQ. This CDR3 is 18 amino acids long. V lost 5 bases to trimming and J lost 1 base; unmatched junction nucleotides: 8.

The chain is built from TRBV28 and TRBJ1-1; no reliable D call. The V end was cut by 3 bases, the J end by 5 bases, with 13 bases between. This CDR3 region has 14 residues. Germline values: CDR1 MDHEN, CDR2 SYDVKM. The CDR3 protein is CASSFLGLRTEAFF. DNA of the CDR3: TGTGCCAGCAGTTTTTTAGGCCTTAGAACTGAAGCTTTCTTT.

This chain's CDR3 is CASSPEDRVGNEQFF. The CDR3 DNA sequence: TGTGCCAGCAGCCCAGAGGACAGGGTTGGGAATGAGCAGTTCTTC. The V gene is TRBV7-9, the J gene TRBJ2-1, with 8 bases that match TRBD1. With V trimmed by 5 bases and J by 7 bases, 10 bases remained unmatched. The CDR3 loop spans 15 amino acids. Looked up from germline, CDR1 is SEHNR and CDR2 is FQNEAQ (reference sequence).

J is TRBJ2-3 and V is TRBV27, with D possibly TRBD1 on 5 matching bases. The V gene lost 2 bases and the J gene lost 6 bases, with 12 bases spanning the gap. Germline CDR1 MNHEY, CDR2 SMNVEV (reference sequence). This CDR3 comprises 14 residues. CDR3 coding DNA: TGTGCCAGCAGTTTAGTCCAGGGCCGTGATACGCAGTATTTT. Translating it yields CASSLVQGRDTQYF.

The rearrangement joins TRBV6-6 to TRBJ2-1; D is unresolved. The CDR3 length is 14 residues. Germline lookup yields CDR1 MNHNY and CDR2 SVGAGI (reference sequence). V was cut by 6 bases and J by 0 bases, with 9 bases left in between. CDR3 nucleotide sequence: TGTGCCAGCAGGTCTCTCGGCTCCTACAATGAGCAGTTCTTC. This sequence encodes CASRSLGSYNEQFF.

The chain employs TRBV2 and TRBJ2-7, with a tentative D call TRBD1 (5 bases). Trimming removed 5 bases from V and 2 bases from J, with 10 bases in between. The CDR3 loop spans 13 amino acids. From germline, CDR1 is SNHLY and CDR2 FYNNEI. The CDR3 region is CASSRGSPYEQYF. The DNA for the CDR3 is TGTGCCAGCAGTAGGGGTTCCCCCTACGAGCAGTACTTC.

A word on this clone: Other DNA sequences in the sample encode the same CDR3. The CDR3 DNA reads TGTGCCAGCAGTTTGAGGGTCTCCTACGAGCAGTACTTC. It translates to CASSLRVSYEQYF. This chain uses TRBV27 with TRBJ2-7; possibly TRBD2 for D (5 bases). V lost 3 bases and J lost 0, with 6 bases in between. CDR1 is MNHEY and CDR2 is SMNVEV in the germline V gene (reference sequence). CDR3 length: 13 amino acids.

The chain joins TRBV7-9 to TRBJ2-5, with D maybe TRBD2 (7 bases). Germline V gives CDR1 SEHNR, CDR2 FQNEAQ (reference sequence). Trimming pared 5 bases from V and 2 bases from J, leaving 18 bases between. This CDR3 comprises 16 residues. CDR3 sequence reads: CASSPTGGRIQETQYF. The CDR3 region has the DNA TGTGCCAGCAGCCCCACGGGGGGCAGGATACAAGAGACCCAGTACTTC.

The chain combines TRBV7-8 with TRBJ1-2; tentative D call: TRBD1 (5 bases). Germline V lookup: CDR1 SGHVS, CDR2 FQNEAQ. The CDR3 consists of 14 residues. V lost 2 bases and J lost 6, with 13 bases in between. CDR3 loop: CASSLSRDPHGYTF. As DNA, the CDR3 is TGTGCCAGCAGCTTAAGTCGGGACCCCCATGGCTACACCTTC.

The V and J genes are TRBV6-5 and TRBJ2-5; possibly TRBD1 for D (5 bases). The CDR3 covers 14 residues. Germline V gene lookup returns CDR1 MNHEY and CDR2 SVGAGI. V dropped 5 bases and J dropped 2 bases, with 12 bases sitting between them. As DNA, the CDR3 is TGTGCCAGCAGTCCCCAGGGTGGGCAAGAGACCCAGTACTTC. It yields the protein CASSPQGGQETQYF.